This T cell receptor beta chain is from a study of T cells in Graves' hyperthyroidism and ophthalmopathy (dated by TCRdb to between 2018 and 2021). Concerning the study at large: Peripheral blood was sampled at the time of initial diagnosis, prior to any treatment. The study also compared thyroid tissue and blood T-cell repertoires from several Graves' hyperthyroidism patients. An independent validation cohort of about 19 hyperthyroidism patients and approximately 17 patients who later progressed to ophthalmopathy tested prospective prediction of ophthalmopathy. The 80 to 100 discovery patients were randomly divided into training and test sets at a 7:3 ratio. Once sampling was done, hyperthyroidism patients were given methimazole at a starting dose of 30 mg daily, whereas ophthalmopathy patients were given high-dose intravenous methylprednisolone. The paper describes TCR Vbeta CDR3 sequencing of more than 120 peripheral blood samples, made up of 43 ophthalmopathy patients, 70 to 80 hyperthyroidism patients and around 17 progressor patients. A discovery cohort of about a hundred patients, 43 with Graves' ophthalmopathy and about 60 with stable Graves' hyperthyroidism, was used to find distinguishing TCR V-J signatures. What the study reported, not specific to this receptor: A model built on a 13 V-J signature distinguished ophthalmopathy from stable hyperthyroidism, reaching about 88% sensitivity and approximately 83% specificity in cross-validation and 80%/75% in testing. Most expanded thyroid clonotypes (frequency above 0.001) were also detected in blood, a finding suggesting that blood repertoires may reflect thyroid immune responses. Sample size was not statistically predetermined, and investigators were not blinded to group allocation. In validation, the model predicted progression to ophthalmopathy a median of about 6.5 months before onset, with about 71% sensitivity and about 75% specificity.

A patient counted as having stable Graves' hyperthyroidism if no progression to ophthalmopathy occurred over 18 months of follow-up. Hyperthyroidism patients were newly diagnosed, had a disease duration of under 2 months, and were aged 18 to 65 years. Any patient with an uncontrolled infection, another autoimmune disease, pregnancy or lactation was excluded. Diagnoses relied on clinical symptoms, serum thyroxine and TRAb, thyroid ultrasound and orbital computed tomography. PBMCs were isolated from 7.5 to 10 ml of fresh peripheral blood by Ficoll-Paque density gradient centrifugation. Total RNA was extracted with Trizol reagent, and quality was checked on an Agilent 2100 Bioanalyzer. Including cysteine and phenylalanine, the CDR3 has 11 amino acids. The CDR3 DNA has 33 bases and is translated from base 1. V is pared back by 2 bases and J by 8 bases, with 8 bases lying between the germline termini. The germline V gene sets CDR1 to SQVTM and CDR2 to ANQGSEA.

Comment on this clonotype: The antigen it binds to is not known. No base-level quality is on record; no much larger clone is a single base apart.

The TCR beta CDR3 regions were amplified from RNA transcripts. A first-round RT-PCR of the TCR CDR3 used the HTBI primer set with the Qiagen OneStep RT-PCR kit. The libraries were constructed in a second round of multiplex PCR and then size-selected and purified. Paired-end sequencing of the libraries was performed with 100 bp reads on an Illumina HiSeq2000. The published analysis was carried out like this. Raw data were processed with SOAPnuke, discarding reads with adapters, uncalled bases, mean Phred below 15, or no exact constant-primer or identifier match. COPE v1.2.5 was used to merge the high-quality paired reads, and each unique nucleotide sequence was defined as a clonotype. MiTCR v1.1 was used to align clonotypes to the IMGT TRBV, TRBD and TRBJ reference segments. The analysis included only V-J combinations with a frequency above 0.0001, which together covered roughly 99% of the repertoires. A TCS score was defined as the ratio between F50 (clonal expansion) and ExV (chaos), using BLOSUM62-based TCRdist between CDR3 peptides within each V-J. Welch's t-statistics and random forest reduced just over 500 V-J features to under 15, which were used in a naive Bayes classifier (R e1071). Clones were called with MiXCR by TCRdb after fastp trimmed the public reads at Q25, and only in-frame beta chains were retained. Rows are unified per CDR3 protein, each entry keeping the most common DNA and genes. Here the V and J calls rest on TCRdb's processing, not on the authors' analysis. This sample gives around 690,000 distinct CDR3 sequences in total; 15% to 20% of them show up just once. 15% to 19% of the sample is taken by the ten largest.

The sequence links TRBV29-1 to TRBJ2-3; the D gene cannot be named for sure. Sequencing was performed on blood. This sequence originates from a man aged 50-59 years with Graves' hyperthyroidism. The sequenced DNA is TGCAGCGTTGAATGGCGTGGTACGCAGTATTTT. Translated, it reads CSVEWRGTQYF.